The text below deals with one T cell receptor beta chain. Its antigen is still unknown. The junction and the germline gene differ at one end; a read error may be behind it. The data derive from a study of shared clonotypes between healthy human individuals. Study overall: The donors, two women and a few men, were aged 18 to 49. Plates per donor: three CD4 naive, three CD4 memory, two CD8 naive, one CD8 memory. Study-wide points: Generation probability values for non-shared clonotypes were lower than those for clonotypes shared by all four donors. Several donors held 4.5% to 5% of naive CD4 clonotypes in common.

The protocol was immunoSEQ multiplex PCR, while the TCRdb copy is restricted to in-frame clones and leaves out a portion. This table holds around 980,000 clones, approximately 80% found once. The CDR3 is 16 residues long. From germline, CDR1 is SNHLY and CDR2 FYNNEI. The receptor's source is a man between 18 and 35 years old in good health. Some clones in this sample may be carry-over from other donors' samples. The chain links TRBV2 to TRBJ2-2, with 9 positions matching TRBD2. The sample taken for sequencing was memory CD4+ T cells from PBMCs. Subset in this sample: CD45RA-negative fraction. CDR3 DNA: TGTGCCAGCAGTCAAGCGACTAGCGGGAACACCGGGGAGCTGTTTTTT. This translates into CASSQATSGNTGELFF.